These T cell receptor beta chains were read from a single sample in a study of T-cell memory formation after mild COVID-19. TCRdb re-analysed the 5' RACE reads in MiXCR, keeping a single row per CDR3 protein. Of 450,000 to 700,000 distinct CDR3 sequences listed, roughly 18% are singletons. Sequencing used PBMCs or a T cell subset sorted from them (not recorded which). The receptors here all came from an adult woman who had mild COVID-19 (a few samples of this study predate the infection). Cell type and time point are not known. The CDR3 runs from the conserved cysteine through the conserved F or W. D genes are given only for firm matches. Expanded clones get a size class; other rows say once, few or many, or leave the size out.

cdr3_aa cdr3_nt j_call d_call clone_size v_call cdr3_length
CASSSSLAPLREQFF TGTGCCAGCAGCTCCTCACTAGCGCCCCTTCGCGAGCAGTTCTTC TRBJ2-1 TRBD2 few TRBV7-9 15
CASSKDIANYGYTF TGTGCCAGTAGTAAGGACATTGCTAACTATGGCTACACCTTC TRBJ1-2 NA NA TRBV19 14
CASSTGGAYNEQFF TGTGCCAGCAGCACAGGGGGTGCCTACAATGAGCAGTTCTTC TRBJ2-1 TRBD1 many TRBV6-1 14
CASSRTGRTGELFF TGTGCCAGCAGTAGGACAGGGAGAACCGGGGAGCTGTTTTTT TRBJ2-2 TRBD1 once TRBV25-1 14
CATGRGLF TGTGCCACAGGACGGGGCCTCTTT TRBJ1-3 NA NA TRBV24-1 8
CASSSPGLLSTEAFF TGCGCCAGCAGCAGCCCCGGACTTCTCTCCACTGAAGCTTTCTTT TRBJ1-1 NA few TRBV5-1 15
CASRLAGGRNEQYF TGTGCCAGCAGGCTAGCGGGAGGGAGAAACGAGCAGTACTTC TRBJ2-7 TRBD2 many TRBV12-3/TRBV12-4 14
CATGGLAGVRGTDTQYF TGTGCCACCGGCGGGCTAGCGGGGGTACGCGGGACAGATACGCAGTATTTT TRBJ2-3 TRBD2 NA TRBV7-6 17
CASSLAQNIQYF TGTGCCAGCAGCCTCGCCCAAAACATTCAGTACTTC TRBJ2-4 NA NA TRBV7-2 12
CAISSREGTDTQYF TGTGCCATCAGTAGCAGAGAAGGCACAGATACGCAGTATTTT TRBJ2-3 NA NA TRBV10-3 14
CASSQDRTGDQPQHF TGTGCCAGCAGCCAAGACAGGACAGGGGATCAGCCCCAGCATTTT TRBJ1-5 TRBD1 NA TRBV4-2 15
CASSVMSGYNEQFF TGTGCCAGCAGCGTAATGAGCGGCTACAATGAGCAGTTCTTC TRBJ2-1 NA NA TRBV9 14
CASSLPTGIEQYF TGTGCCAGCAGCTTACCGACAGGGATCGAGCAGTACTTC TRBJ2-7 TRBD1 NA TRBV7-9 13
CASSLGPGLTQNLNTEAFF TGTGCCAGCAGCTTGGGTCCCGGGCTAACGCAGAATCTGAACACTGAAGCTTTCTTT TRBJ1-1 NA many TRBV12-3/TRBV12-4 19
CSVDTYQETQYF TGCAGCGTGGACACGTACCAAGAGACCCAGTACTTC TRBJ2-5 NA NA TRBV29-1 12
CSVLGWGTANPTDTQYF TGCAGCGTCTTAGGATGGGGGACGGCTAATCCCACAGATACGCAGTATTTT TRBJ2-3 NA NA TRBV29-1 17
CASSVDDRANEQFF TGTGCCAGCAGCGTAGATGATAGGGCCAATGAGCAGTTCTTC TRBJ2-1 NA few TRBV9 14
CASSQGYQETQYF TGTGCCAGCAGTCAGGGGTACCAAGAGACCCAGTACTTC TRBJ2-5 NA many TRBV4-1 13
CASSQDEGSTEAFF TGCGCCAGCAGCCAAGATGAGGGGAGCACTGAAGCTTTCTTT TRBJ1-1 NA NA TRBV4-3 14
CASSSLRDVGYEQYF TGTGCCAGCAGCTCCCTTAGGGACGTAGGATACGAGCAGTACTTC TRBJ2-7 NA few TRBV7-9 15